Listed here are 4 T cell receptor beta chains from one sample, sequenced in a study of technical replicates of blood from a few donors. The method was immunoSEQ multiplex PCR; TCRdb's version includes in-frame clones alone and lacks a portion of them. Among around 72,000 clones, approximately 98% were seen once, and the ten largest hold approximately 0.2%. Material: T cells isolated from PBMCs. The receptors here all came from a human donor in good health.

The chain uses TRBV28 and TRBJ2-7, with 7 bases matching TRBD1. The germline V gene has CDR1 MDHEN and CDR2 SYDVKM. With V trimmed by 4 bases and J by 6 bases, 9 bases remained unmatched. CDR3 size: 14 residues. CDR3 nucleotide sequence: TGTGCCAGCAGTTACGACAGGGTGTCAAGCGAGCAGTACTTC. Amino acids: CASSYDRVSSEQYF.

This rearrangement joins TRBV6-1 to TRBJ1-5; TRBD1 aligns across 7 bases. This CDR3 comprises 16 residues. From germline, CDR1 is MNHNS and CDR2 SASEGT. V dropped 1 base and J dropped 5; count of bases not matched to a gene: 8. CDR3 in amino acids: CASSEVGGGTDQPQHF. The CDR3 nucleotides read TGTGCCAGCAGTGAAGTCGGAGGGGGCACGGATCAGCCCCAGCATTTT.

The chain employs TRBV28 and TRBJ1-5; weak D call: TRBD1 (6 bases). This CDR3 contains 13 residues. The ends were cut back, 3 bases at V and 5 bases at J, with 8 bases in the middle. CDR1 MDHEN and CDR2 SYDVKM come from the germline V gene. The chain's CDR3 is CASSFRTDQPQHF. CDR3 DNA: TGTGCCAGCAGTTTTCGGACAGATCAGCCCCAGCATTTT.

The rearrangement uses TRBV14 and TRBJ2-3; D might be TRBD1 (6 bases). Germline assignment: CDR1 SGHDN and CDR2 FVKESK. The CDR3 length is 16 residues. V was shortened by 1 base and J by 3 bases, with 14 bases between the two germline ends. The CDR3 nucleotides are TGTGCCAGCAGCCAAGGGTATGGACAGCGTACAGATACGCAGTATTTT. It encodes CASSQGYGQRTDTQYF. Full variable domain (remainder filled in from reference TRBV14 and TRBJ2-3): EAGVTQFPSHSVIEKGQTVTLRCDPISGHDNLYWYRRVMGKEIKFLLHFVKESKQDESGMPNNRFLAERTGGTYSTLKVQPAELEDSGVYFCASSQGYGQRTDTQYFGPGTRLTVL.